The entry that follows covers one TCR beta chain sequence. Its antigen is not identified. These data come from a study of early T cells in non-severe SARS-CoV-2 infection. Study information: Chains were unpaired, as sequencing was done on bulk RNA from unsorted whole blood.

Unique molecular identifiers tagged individual cDNA molecules. TCRdb itself ran the 5' RACE reads through MiXCR, one entry per CDR3 protein. The sample comprises about 50,000 distinct CDR3 sequences, about 6.2% of which are singletons, and under 9% rests with the top ten. V lost 8 bases, J lost 2 bases, and 7 bases stayed unmatched. This CDR3 is built from 15 residues. Germline values: CDR1 WSHSY, CDR2 SAAADI. General study points: Anti-spike CD8 specificities were favored by VDJdb matching, whose results missed private and CD4 specificities.

The sample in question was whole blood, obtained at baseline. The chain uses TRBV10-2 and TRBJ2-3; 10 bases are shared with TRBD2. This TCR derives from an adult who was a healthcare worker with PCR-confirmed SARS-CoV-2 infection or an uninfected control (not recorded which). CDR3 sequence (DNA): TGCGCCAGCGGTGGGCTAGCGGGAGTCACAGATACGCAGTATTTT. This gives the protein CASGGLAGVTDTQYF.